Listed here are 14 T cell receptor beta chains from one sample, sequenced in a study of blood T cell repertoires in COVID-19. The assay was immunoSEQ multiplex PCR, and TCRdb's table has in-frame clones only and misses some. The sample includes around 250,000 clones, about 91% of them seen just once. Sequencing was carried out using PBMCs or T cells enriched from blood (not recorded which). The source of these receptors is a man aged 35-49 years who had been exposed to COVID-19.

The chain links TRBV7-9 to TRBJ1-4, with TRBD1 matching 7 bases. V was clipped by 5 bases and J by 4 bases; unmatched bases: 4. The germline gives CDR1 SEHNR, CDR2 FQNEAQ (reference sequence). The CDR3 length is 14 residues. The CDR3 sequence: CASSPTGNNEKLFF. The CDR3, as DNA: TGTGCCAGCAGCCCGACAGGGAATAATGAAAAACTGTTTTTT.

The chain uses TRBV6-1 and TRBJ1-5; D unresolved. V lost 2 bases and J lost 6, with 14 bases in between. The CDR3 loop spans 15 amino acids. The germline CDR1 and CDR2 sequences are MNHNS and SASEGT. CDR3 protein: CASSEFQVVGQPQHF. The CDR3 DNA is TGTGCCAGCAGTGAATTTCAGGTGGTCGGTCAGCCCCAGCATTTT.

The chain has TRBV19 and TRBJ2-7, with 8 bases lining up with TRBD2. The V gene end was trimmed by 5 bases and the J gene end by 1 base; junction bases not matched to a gene: 13. Germline V gene lookup returns CDR1 LNHDA and CDR2 SQIVND (reference sequence). The CDR3 has 17 residues. CDR3 in amino acids: CASSPQPPGGRSYEQYF. The CDR3, as DNA: TGTGCCAGTAGTCCTCAGCCCCCGGGAGGGCGTTCCTACGAGCAGTACTTC. The entire variable domain, with the rest obtained from reference TRBV19 and TRBJ2-7, is as follows: DGGITQSPKYLFRKEGQNVTLSCEQNLNHDAMYWYRQDPGQGLRLIYYSQIVNDFQKGDIAEGYSVSREKKESFPLTVTSAQKNPTAFYLCASSPQPPGGRSYEQYFGPGTRLTVT.

The rearrangement uses TRBV7-3 and TRBJ2-1, with TRBD1 matching over 10 bases. From germline, CDR1 is SGHTA and CDR2 FQGTGA. CDR3 length: 15 residues. V lost 3 bases to trimming and J lost 6 bases; unmatched junction nucleotides: 5. CDR3 protein: CASSFRDRGSNEQFF. The CDR3 DNA is TGTGCCAGCAGCTTCCGGGACAGGGGATCCAATGAGCAGTTCTTC.

The rearrangement uses TRBV28 and TRBJ1-3, with 7 bases matching TRBD1. Trimming at V came to 6 bases and at J to 0 bases, leaving 8 bases not matched to a gene. The CDR3 covers 16 residues. In germline, CDR1 is MDHEN, CDR2 SYDVKM. The CDR3 sequence is CASSPGGPVSGNTIYF. The CDR3 DNA reads TGTGCCAGCAGCCCAGGGGGACCAGTCTCTGGAAACACCATATATTTT.

The gene calls are TRBV29-1 and TRBJ2-7; 8 bases line up with TRBD1. CDR1 and CDR2 from the germline V gene are SQVTM and ANQGSEA. The CDR3 sequence is 13 residues long. Trimming cost V 6 bases and J 2 bases; bases outside gene matches: 6. The CDR3 spells CSVEDREAYEQYF. The CDR3 coding sequence is TGCAGCGTCGAGGACAGGGAAGCCTACGAGCAGTACTTC.

The CDR3 region is CASSLGTTRGGELFF. CDR3 nucleotide sequence: TGTGCCAGCAGCTTAGGAACCACCCGGGGCGGGGAGCTGTTTTTT. The gene calls are TRBV11-3 and TRBJ2-2; tentatively, D is TRBD2 (5 bases). This CDR3 is 15 amino acids long. V lost 1 base and J 7 bases, leaving 13 bases between the germline ends. Germline assignment: CDR1 SGHNT and CDR2 YENEEA.

The CDR3 DNA sequence: TGTGCCAGCAGCGTGGGAAGGGTCACTAGCGGGCCCTACGAGCAGTACTTC. As protein: CASSVGRVTSGPYEQYF. V gene TRBV9 combines with J gene TRBJ2-7, with TRBD2 matching 9 bases. Germline lookup yields CDR1 SGDLS and CDR2 YYNGEE. The CDR3 totals 17 residues. J lost 2 bases, V lost 2 bases, and 11 bases had no gene match. Combining the CDR3 with reference TRBV9 and TRBJ2-7 gives the whole variable domain DSGVTQTPKHLITATGQRVTLRCSPRSGDLSVYWYQQSLDQGLQFLIQYYNGEERAKGNILERFSAQQFPDLHSELNLSSLELGDSALYFCASSVGRVTSGPYEQYFGPGTRLTVT.

As for this clone: The junction and the germline gene differ at one end; a read error may be behind it. Other DNA variants within this sample encode the same CDR3. This chain joins TRBV7-2 and TRBJ2-3; tentative D call: TRBD2 (6 bases). Germline CDR1 reads SGHTA; CDR2 reads FQGNSA. This CDR3 is built from 13 residues. The CDR3 protein is CASSSEGTDTQYF. The CDR3 DNA sequence: TGTGCCAGTAGCTCGGAGGGTACAGATACGCAGTATTTT.

The CDR3 DNA reads as TGTGCCAGCAGGGCGGGACCGGCGAACACCGGGGAGCTGTTTTTT. Protein product: CASRAGPANTGELFF. The rearrangement joins TRBV2 to TRBJ2-2; possible D gene TRBD2, 6 bases. The CDR3 extends over 15 amino acids. The germline V gene encodes CDR1 SNHLY and CDR2 FYNNEI. V gave up 6 bases and J gave up 0 bases, with 11 bases separating them.

In this sample, this clone turned up a few times. As DNA, the CDR3 is TGTGCCAGCAGCTTGTCGGGACAGGGTGGCGGGGAGCTGTTTTTT. Encoded protein: CASSLSGQGGGELFF. The chain employs TRBV7-9 and TRBJ2-2; 9 nucleotides match TRBD1. This CDR3 has 15 amino acids. Losses at the gene ends were 3 bases for V and 7 bases for J; bases not matched to a gene: 6. The germline gives CDR1 SEHNR, CDR2 FQNEAQ (reference sequence). Combining the CDR3 with reference TRBV7-9 and TRBJ2-2 gives the whole variable domain DTGVSQNPRHKITKRGQNVTFRCDPISEHNRLYWYRQTLGQGPEFLTYFQNEAQLEKSRLLSDRFSAERPKGSFSTLEIQRTEQGDSAMYLCASSLSGQGGGELFFGEGSRLTVL.

As DNA, the CDR3 is TGTGCCAGCAGCCAAGAATCCAGGGGCAGGGCTAATGAAAAACTGTTTTTT. Amino acid sequence: CASSQESRGRANEKLFF. This rearrangement joins TRBV3-1 (or the pseudogene TRBV3-2) to TRBJ1-4; TRBD1 is a possible D gene (6 bases). The CDR3 length is 17 residues. The germline CDR1 and CDR2 sequences are LGHDT and YNNKEL (reference sequence). The V end was cut by 0 bases, the J end by 3 bases, with 14 bases between.

The V gene is TRBV5-5, the J gene TRBJ1-3; D gene unclear. Germline CDR1 and CDR2: SGHKS and YYEKEE (reference sequence). With 1 base removed from V and 2 bases from J, the gap between germline ends came to 7 bases. The CDR3 runs to 14 residues. CDR3 residues: CASSLYGAGNTIYF. For the CDR3, the DNA is TGTGCCAGCAGCTTGTACGGGGCTGGAAACACCATATATTTT.

The V call is TRBV5-1, the J call TRBJ2-1; 8 bases line up with TRBD2. The germline V gene has CDR1 SGHRS and CDR2 YFSETQ. This CDR3 comprises 15 residues. J gave up 6 bases and V 4 bases, and 9 bases lay outside the gene matches. The CDR3: CASSAGGLLLNEQFF. The CDR3 nucleotides read TGCGCCAGCAGCGCGGGGGGACTTCTTCTCAATGAGCAGTTCTTC.